A selection of T cell receptor beta chains follows, all from one sample in a study of blood T cell repertoires in COVID-19. This table comes from immunoSEQ multiplex PCR, and its TCRdb copy is limited to in-frame clones, with some not included. The profile covers about 200,000 clones, with about 88% appearing a single time and around 1.5% taken by the ten largest. Sequenced sample: peripheral blood. The receptors here all came from a young man with active or convalescent COVID-19. CDR3s include the opening cysteine and the closing phenylalanine or tryptophan. The order of the fields is J gene, D gene, clone size, V gene, CDR3 protein, CDR3 DNA. The D gene is left open where the match is weak. The size of a clone is reported for some rows only, either as once, few or many, or as a class for expanded clones.

J gene: TRBJ2-7
D gene: TRBD1
clone size: -
V gene: TRBV2
CDR3 protein: CASSLRTGRYEQYF
CDR3 DNA: TGTGCCAGTTCGCTAAGGACAGGGAGGTACGAGCAGTACTTC

J gene: TRBJ2-7
D gene: TRBD2
clone size: few
V gene: TRBV6-5
CDR3 protein: CASRASGSSYEQYF
CDR3 DNA: TGTGCCAGCAGGGCTAGCGGGAGCTCCTACGAGCAGTACTTC

J gene: TRBJ1-1
D gene: -
clone size: once
V gene: TRBV5-1
CDR3 protein: CASSTMTGRNTEAFF
CDR3 DNA: TGCGCCAGCAGCACAATGACAGGCAGGAACACTGAAGCTTTCTTT

J gene: TRBJ2-1
D gene: -
clone size: -
V gene: TRBV9
CDR3 protein: CASSPTRAGKYIEQFF
CDR3 DNA: TGTGCCAGCAGCCCCACCCGGGCGGGGAAATACATTGAGCAGTTCTTC

J gene: TRBJ2-3
D gene: -
clone size: -
V gene: TRBV4-2
CDR3 protein: CASSQDLPSTDTQYF
CDR3 DNA: TGTGCCAGCAGCCAAGATCTACCGAGCACAGATACGCAGTATTTT

J gene: TRBJ2-1
D gene: TRBD2
clone size: -
V gene: TRBV9
CDR3 protein: CASSVVPSGRANEQFF
CDR3 DNA: TGTGCCAGCAGCGTAGTTCCCAGCGGGAGAGCCAATGAGCAGTTCTTC

J gene: TRBJ1-6
D gene: TRBD1
clone size: -
V gene: TRBV6-5
CDR3 protein: CASSYSRDRGPSPLHF
CDR3 DNA: TGTGCCAGCAGTTACTCTCGGGACAGGGGACCCTCACCCCTCCACTTT

J gene: TRBJ1-1
D gene: TRBD1
clone size: -
V gene: TRBV19
CDR3 protein: CASSDRVSEAFF
CDR3 DNA: TGTGCCAGTAGCGACAGGGTCTCTGAAGCTTTCTTT

J gene: TRBJ2-3
D gene: -
clone size: -
V gene: TRBV9
CDR3 protein: CASSVASQGASTDTQYF
CDR3 DNA: TGTGCCAGCAGCGTAGCTTCCCAAGGAGCTAGCACAGATACGCAGTATTTT

J gene: TRBJ1-4
D gene: TRBD1
clone size: once
V gene: TRBV5-1
CDR3 protein: CASSPTGQGLGRYEKLFF
CDR3 DNA: TGCGCCAGCAGCCCGACGGGACAGGGCTTGGGGAGATATGAAAAACTGTTTTTT

J gene: TRBJ1-6
D gene: TRBD1
clone size: -
V gene: TRBV11-2
CDR3 protein: CASSEARIPGGAYNSPLHF
CDR3 DNA: TGTGCCAGCAGCGAAGCCAGAATTCCAGGGGGCGCCTATAATTCACCCCTCCACTTT

J gene: TRBJ1-2
D gene: TRBD1
clone size: -
V gene: TRBV30
CDR3 protein: CAWSSTGNYGYTF
CDR3 DNA: TGTGCCTGGAGTTCGACAGGGAACTATGGCTACACCTTC

J gene: TRBJ1-2
D gene: TRBD1
clone size: -
V gene: TRBV7-2
CDR3 protein: CASWGQGGYGYTF
CDR3 DNA: TGTGCCAGCTGGGGACAGGGCGGCTATGGCTACACCTTC

J gene: TRBJ2-3
D gene: TRBD2
clone size: -
V gene: TRBV3-1/TRBV3-2
CDR3 protein: CASSPGTSGGLNTQYF
CDR3 DNA: TGTGCCAGCAGCCCGGGGACTAGCGGGGGTCTCAATACGCAGTATTTT

J gene: TRBJ1-4
D gene: TRBD1
clone size: -
V gene: TRBV5-5
CDR3 protein: CASSLWTGENEKLFF
CDR3 DNA: TGTGCCAGCAGCCTCTGGACAGGGGAGAATGAAAAACTGTTTTTT